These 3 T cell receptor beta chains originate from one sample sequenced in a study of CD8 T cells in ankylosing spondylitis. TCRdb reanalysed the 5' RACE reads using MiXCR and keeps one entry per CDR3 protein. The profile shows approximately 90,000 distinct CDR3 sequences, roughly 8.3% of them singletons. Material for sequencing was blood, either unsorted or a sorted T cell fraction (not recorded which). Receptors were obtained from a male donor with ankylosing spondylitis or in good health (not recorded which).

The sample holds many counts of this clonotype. CDR3 loop: CASSLQRGINTGELFF. Written as DNA, the CDR3 is TGTGCCAGCAGCCTCCAGAGGGGGATAAACACCGGGGAGCTGTTTTTT. The J gene is TRBJ2-2, the V gene TRBV7-2, with a weak D call TRBD1 (6 bases). There are 16 residues in the CDR3. Deletions cut 5 bases from V and 2 bases from J, with 15 bases between. CDR1 and CDR2 (germline): SGHTA, FQGNSA.

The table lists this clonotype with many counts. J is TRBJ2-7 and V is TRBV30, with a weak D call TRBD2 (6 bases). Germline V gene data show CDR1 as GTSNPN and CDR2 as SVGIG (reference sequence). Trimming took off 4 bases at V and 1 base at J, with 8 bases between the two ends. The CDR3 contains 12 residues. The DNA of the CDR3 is TGTGCCTGGATGCGGGGATCCTACGAGCAGTACTTC. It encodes CAWMRGSYEQYF.

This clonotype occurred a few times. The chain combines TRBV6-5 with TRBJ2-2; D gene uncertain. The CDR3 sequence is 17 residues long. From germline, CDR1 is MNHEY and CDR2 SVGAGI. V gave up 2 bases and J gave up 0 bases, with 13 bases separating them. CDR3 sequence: CASSYTYEWTNTGELFF. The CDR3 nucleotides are TGTGCCAGCAGTTACACCTACGAATGGACGAACACCGGGGAGCTGTTTTTT.